The following is a T cell receptor (beta chain) sequence with its context. The target antigen is unknown. The CDR3 has 12 amino acids. Per the germline V gene, CDR1 is MNHNS and CDR2 is SASEGT. This entry is derived from a study of monozygotic twins with inflammatory bowel disease. Eight separate reactions per sample yielded the cDNA. The unique tags termed UMIs, each holding a 6-nucleotide sample barcode, were added by means of template switching. Both TCRalpha and TCRbeta cDNA were subjected to two nested PCRs lasting about 16 and 10 cycles. TCRdb re-analyzed the 5' RACE reads; it lists each CDR3 protein once, without DNA. The table lists fewer than 550,000 distinct CDR3 sequences. Study findings and constraints: Healthy co-twins showed greater TCRbeta diversity (inverse Simpson) than IBD patients.

The clonotype comes from a human donor with ulcerative colitis or Crohn's disease, or a healthy co-twin of an affected twin (not recorded which). The sample taken for sequencing was blood. The chain has TRBV6-1 and TRBJ2-5; TCRdb calls TRBD1, which cannot be checked without DNA. CDR3 loop: CASSTGYMSQYF.